This T cell receptor (beta chain) was sequenced during a study of blood T cell repertoires in COVID-19. Study-wide context: Collection of acute and convalescent COVID-19 samples took place in the United States, Italy and Spain. The analysed material was cDNA or gDNA that came from T cells, B-cell-depleted T cells, or PBMCs.

In the original processing: The authors estimated nucleated cell counts from reference gene primer amplification. Measured with immunoSEQ multiplex PCR; TCRdb has only the in-frame clones, and not every one. V and J calls plus clone size are reproduced from that table; the DNA served to infer D and trimming. The sample has fewer than 450,000 clones, around 89% seen once. One Seattle source followed patients from active infection through their disease course. The sequenced sample was peripheral blood. This clonotype was sampled from a woman aged 50 to 60 with COVID-19, enrolled during active disease.

The CDR3 spells CASSLEARGEQYF. CDR3 nucleotide sequence: TGTGCCAGCAGCTTGGAGGCACGGGGCGAGCAGTACTTC. The V gene is TRBV5-6, the J gene TRBJ2-7, with D possibly TRBD2 on 5 matching bases. The CDR3 loop spans 13 amino acids. The germline V and J ends were trimmed by 0 bases and 6 bases, with 10 bases remaining between them. CDR1 SGHDT and CDR2 YYEEEE come from the germline V gene.